This record looks at one TCR beta chain sequence and its context. Its cognate antigen is unknown. These data originate in a study of CD8+CD57+ T cells in acquired aplastic anemia. Study-level background: Sorting CD4+ and CD8+ cells gave DNA averaging roughly 3.2 ug.

Overall study findings and caveats: Levels of CD8+ Simpson's diversity were not significantly distinct in patients versus controls.

Template material for TCR beta VDJ and CDR3 profiling consisted of genomic DNA. TCRdb re-called the reads through MiXCR, storing one row per CDR3 protein. The sample shows about 220,000 distinct CDR3 sequences, 40% to 50% of them seen only once. The authors sequenced patients whose flow cytometry had shown CD8+CD57+ cell expansion. Patients were treatment-naive when blood was sampled. Sequenced material: sorted CD4+, CD8+, or CD8+CD57+ T cells (not recorded which) from PBMCs. The receptor was isolated from a human donor with aplastic anemia.

CDR3 coding DNA: TGTGCCATCAGTGATGGGGGCGGAGGCTCCTACGAGCAGTACTTC. It translates to CAISDGGGGSYEQYF. The rearrangement uses TRBV10-3 and TRBJ2-7; a weak D match, TRBD1 (6 bases). Trimming left V 3 bases short and J 0 bases short, with 12 bases between. Germline assignment: CDR1 ENHRY and CDR2 SYGVKD. The length of the CDR3 is 15 residues.